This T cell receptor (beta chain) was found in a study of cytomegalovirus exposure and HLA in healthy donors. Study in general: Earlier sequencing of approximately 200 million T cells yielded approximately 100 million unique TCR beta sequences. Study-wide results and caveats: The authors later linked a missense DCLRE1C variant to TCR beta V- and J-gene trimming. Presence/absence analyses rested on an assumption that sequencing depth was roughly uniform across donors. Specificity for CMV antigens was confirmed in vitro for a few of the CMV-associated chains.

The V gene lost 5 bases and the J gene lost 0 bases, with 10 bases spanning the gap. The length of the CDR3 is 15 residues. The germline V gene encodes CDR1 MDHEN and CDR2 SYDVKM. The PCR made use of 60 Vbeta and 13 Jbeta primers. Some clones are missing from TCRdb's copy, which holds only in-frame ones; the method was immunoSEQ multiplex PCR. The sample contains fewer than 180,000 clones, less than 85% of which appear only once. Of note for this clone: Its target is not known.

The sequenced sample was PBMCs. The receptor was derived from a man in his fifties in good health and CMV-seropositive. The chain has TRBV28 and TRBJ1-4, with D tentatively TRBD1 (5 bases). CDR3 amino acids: CASSTGGATNEKLFF. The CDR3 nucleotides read TGTGCCAGCAGTACAGGAGGGGCAACTAATGAAAAACTGTTTTTT.